Listed below are T cell receptor beta chains from one sample, sequenced in a study of blood T cell repertoires in COVID-19. Sequencing was performed with immunoSEQ multiplex PCR; in TCRdb, only in-frame clones are kept and a portion is missing. The table has about 140,000 clones, about 88% seen once. Input material: peripheral blood. The receptors stem from a human donor with COVID-19, enrolled during active disease. The donor label of this sample is uncertain. The CDR3 runs from the conserved cysteine through the conserved F or W. A D gene is named only where the DNA matches it firmly. Size tells how often a clone was seen (once, few, many) or the class of an expanded clone, and some rows leave it out.

v_gene: TRBV15
j_gene: TRBJ2-1
len: 15
abundance: .
d_gene: .
CDR3nt: TGTGCCACCAGCAGAGATCTTGAGTTCTACAATGAGCAGTTCTTC
CDR3aa: CATSRDLEFYNEQFF

v_gene: TRBV11-3
j_gene: TRBJ2-1
len: 15
abundance: .
d_gene: .
CDR3nt: TGTGCCAGCAGCTCCCGGGTAGGCTGGAACAATGAGCAGTTCTTC
CDR3aa: CASSSRVGWNNEQFF

v_gene: TRBV12-3/TRBV12-4
j_gene: TRBJ1-1
len: 13
abundance: once
d_gene: .
CDR3nt: TGTGCCAGCAGTCCACGGAGGGGGGGTGAAGCTTTCTTT
CDR3aa: CASSPRRGGEAFF

v_gene: TRBV5-1
j_gene: TRBJ2-1
len: 17
abundance: once
d_gene: .
CDR3nt: TGCGCCAGCAGCCCGACTGTTTCGGGGGTCTCCTACAATGAGCAGTTCTTC
CDR3aa: CASSPTVSGVSYNEQFF

v_gene: TRBV7-3
j_gene: TRBJ1-2
len: 14
abundance: .
d_gene: TRBD1
CDR3nt: TGTGCCAGCAGCCTGGACAGGGGGCTCAGGGGCTACACCTTC
CDR3aa: CASSLDRGLRGYTF

v_gene: TRBV25-1
j_gene: TRBJ2-1
len: 13
abundance: .
d_gene: TRBD1
CDR3nt: TGTGCCAGCGGGACAAGGGGGCGCCCTGAGCAGTTCTTC
CDR3aa: CASGTRGRPEQFF

v_gene: TRBV19
j_gene: TRBJ1-5
len: 16
abundance: once
d_gene: .
CDR3nt: TGTGCCAGTAGTAGCTCAGGGGTCAGGAGCAATCAGCCCCAGCATTTT
CDR3aa: CASSSSGVRSNQPQHF

v_gene: TRBV27
j_gene: TRBJ2-5
len: 15
abundance: .
d_gene: TRBD1
CDR3nt: TGTGCCAGCAGTTTCGGTGGGACAGCTCAAGAGACCCAGTACTTC
CDR3aa: CASSFGGTAQETQYF

v_gene: TRBV10-2
j_gene: TRBJ2-7
len: 14
abundance: .
d_gene: .
CDR3nt: TGCGCCAGCAGCCCGGGGGAGTCCCCGGGCAAGCAGTACTTC
CDR3aa: CASSPGESPGKQYF

v_gene: TRBV21-1
j_gene: TRBJ1-1
len: 16
abundance: .
d_gene: .
CDR3nt: TGTGCCAGCAGCACCACGACAGGGTCAGGAGGCACTGAAGCTTTCTTT
CDR3aa: CASSTTTGSGGTEAFF

v_gene: TRBV30
j_gene: TRBJ2-1
len: 12
abundance: .
d_gene: .
CDR3nt: TGTGCCTGGAGTGTACCTCCGGGGGAGCAGTTCTTC
CDR3aa: CAWSVPPGEQFF

v_gene: TRBV5-6
j_gene: TRBJ2-1
len: 15
abundance: .
d_gene: TRBD1
CDR3nt: TGTGCCAGCAGGTTGGTCGGGACAGGGGCAAATGAGCAGTTCTTC
CDR3aa: CASRLVGTGANEQFF

v_gene: TRBV2
j_gene: TRBJ1-1
len: 17
abundance: .
d_gene: TRBD1
CDR3nt: TGTGCCAGCAGCGGGGACAGACCAAGACCTCCAGGCACTGAAGCTTTCTTT
CDR3aa: CASSGDRPRPPGTEAFF

v_gene: TRBV19
j_gene: TRBJ1-2
len: 15
abundance: .
d_gene: TRBD1
CDR3nt: TGTGCCAGTAGTAGAGGGACAGTCCGGAACTATGGCTACACCTTC
CDR3aa: CASSRGTVRNYGYTF

v_gene: TRBV4-1
j_gene: TRBJ2-7
len: 14
abundance: .
d_gene: .
CDR3nt: TGCGCCAGCAGCCAGCAGGGGAAGGGCTACGAGCAGTACTTC
CDR3aa: CASSQQGKGYEQYF

v_gene: TRBV6-5
j_gene: TRBJ2-7
len: 13
abundance: few
d_gene: .
CDR3nt: TGTGCCAGCAGGCCCGGGGTATACGGCGAGCAGTACTTC
CDR3aa: CASRPGVYGEQYF

v_gene: TRBV29-1
j_gene: TRBJ1-5
len: 14
abundance: .
d_gene: TRBD1
CDR3nt: TGCAGCGTTGCGTCCGGGACAGGGAACCAGCCCCAGCATTTT
CDR3aa: CSVASGTGNQPQHF

v_gene: TRBV29-1
j_gene: TRBJ1-6
len: 13
abundance: few
d_gene: TRBD1
CDR3nt: TGCAGCGCAATGGTGCAGGGGGACTCACCCCTCCACTTT
CDR3aa: CSAMVQGDSPLHF

v_gene: TRBV24-1
j_gene: TRBJ2-1
len: 17
abundance: .
d_gene: .
CDR3nt: TGTGCCACCAGTGAGGAGGGGCGGGGCGAAGCCTACAATGAGCAGTTCTTC
CDR3aa: CATSEEGRGEAYNEQFF

v_gene: TRBV19
j_gene: TRBJ1-2
len: 14
abundance: .
d_gene: TRBD1
CDR3nt: TGTGCCAGTAGTACTCAGGGGGACTACTATGGCTACACCTTC
CDR3aa: CASSTQGDYYGYTF

v_gene: TRBV11-2
j_gene: TRBJ1-1
len: 16
abundance: .
d_gene: TRBD1
CDR3nt: TGTGCCAGCAGCTTTCTCTGGGGACAGGGGAACACTGAAGCTTTCTTT
CDR3aa: CASSFLWGQGNTEAFF

v_gene: TRBV6-1
j_gene: TRBJ2-7
len: 14
abundance: .
d_gene: TRBD1
CDR3nt: TGTGCCAGCAGTGATTACAGGGGCCCCTACGAGCAGTACTTC
CDR3aa: CASSDYRGPYEQYF

v_gene: TRBV24-1
j_gene: TRBJ1-5
len: 15
abundance: .
d_gene: TRBD1
CDR3nt: TGTGCCACCAGTGACGACAGGGCTAGCAATCAGCCCCAGCATTTT
CDR3aa: CATSDDRASNQPQHF

v_gene: TRBV2
j_gene: TRBJ2-1
len: 16
abundance: .
d_gene: .
CDR3nt: TGTGCCAGCAGTGAAGGGTGGGGAGGTTCCTACAATGAGCAGTTCTTC
CDR3aa: CASSEGWGGSYNEQFF

v_gene: TRBV19
j_gene: TRBJ2-1
len: 14
abundance: .
d_gene: TRBD1
CDR3nt: TGTGCCAGTAGTATAGACCCAGGGGGCCTTGAGCAGTTCTTC
CDR3aa: CASSIDPGGLEQFF

v_gene: TRBV7-9
j_gene: TRBJ1-1
len: 12
abundance: few
d_gene: .
CDR3nt: TGTGCCAGCAGCCGCGATATCGAACGAGCTTTCTTT
CDR3aa: CASSRDIERAFF

v_gene: TRBV10-3
j_gene: TRBJ1-1
len: 14
abundance: .
d_gene: .
CDR3nt: TGTGCCATCAGTGAGGTCAGGGGCGCAACTGAAGCTTTCTTT
CDR3aa: CAISEVRGATEAFF

v_gene: TRBV28
j_gene: TRBJ1-5
len: 14
abundance: few
d_gene: TRBD1
CDR3nt: TGTGCCAGCAGCGTGACAGGGGGAGGGCAGCCCCAGCATTTT
CDR3aa: CASSVTGGGQPQHF

v_gene: TRBV11-2
j_gene: TRBJ1-5
len: 15
abundance: .
d_gene: .
CDR3nt: TGTGCCAGCAGCTTAGATTTTAGTAGCAATCAGCCCCAGCATTTT
CDR3aa: CASSLDFSSNQPQHF

v_gene: TRBV19
j_gene: TRBJ1-3
len: 15
abundance: .
d_gene: TRBD1
CDR3nt: TGTGCCAGTAGTAGACCGGGACAGGTTGGAAACACCATATATTTT
CDR3aa: CASSRPGQVGNTIYF

v_gene: TRBV4-1
j_gene: TRBJ1-2
len: 14
abundance: few
d_gene: .
CDR3nt: TGCGCCAGCAGCCAAGACCCGGGGAACTATGGCTACACCTTC
CDR3aa: CASSQDPGNYGYTF

v_gene: TRBV19
j_gene: TRBJ2-5
len: 17
abundance: .
d_gene: TRBD1
CDR3nt: TGTGCCAGTAGTCCCCGGACAGGGGTAGCGCCAAAAGAGACCCAGTACTTC
CDR3aa: CASSPRTGVAPKETQYF

v_gene: TRBV19
j_gene: TRBJ1-2
len: 14
abundance: .
d_gene: TRBD1
CDR3nt: TGTGCCAGTAGCGAGGACAGGGGAAGGTATGGCTACACCTTC
CDR3aa: CASSEDRGRYGYTF

v_gene: TRBV15
j_gene: TRBJ2-5
len: 12
abundance: .
d_gene: .
CDR3nt: TGTGCCACCAGCAGAGGGGAGGAGACCCAGTACTTC
CDR3aa: CATSRGEETQYF

v_gene: TRBV6-5
j_gene: TRBJ1-1
len: 13
abundance: .
d_gene: .
CDR3nt: TGTGCCAGCAGCCGGAGTGGGAGCTCTGAAGCTTTCTTT
CDR3aa: CASSRSGSSEAFF

v_gene: TRBV7-2
j_gene: TRBJ1-2
len: 16
abundance: .
d_gene: TRBD1
CDR3nt: TGTGCCAGCAGCTTTGCGCGGGACAGGGAGAACTATGGCTACACCTTC
CDR3aa: CASSFARDRENYGYTF

v_gene: TRBV6-2/TRBV6-3
j_gene: TRBJ2-1
len: 14
abundance: .
d_gene: .
CDR3nt: TGTGCCAGCAGTTATCAGATGGGGAGCAATGAGCAGTTCTTC
CDR3aa: CASSYQMGSNEQFF

v_gene: TRBV20-1
j_gene: TRBJ2-5
len: 11
abundance: .
d_gene: .
CDR3nt: TGCAGTGCCCCAGACCAAGAGACCCAGTACTTC
CDR3aa: CSAPDQETQYF

v_gene: TRBV3-1/TRBV3-2
j_gene: TRBJ2-3
len: 17
abundance: .
d_gene: TRBD2
CDR3nt: TGTGCCAGCAGCCCAGGGACTAGCGGGGACCACACAGATACGCAGTATTTT
CDR3aa: CASSPGTSGDHTDTQYF

v_gene: TRBV3-1/TRBV3-2
j_gene: TRBJ2-1
len: 17
abundance: once
d_gene: TRBD2
CDR3nt: TGTGCCAGCAGCCGCAACCCTAACGGGGGGGCCCACAATGAGCAGTTCTTC
CDR3aa: CASSRNPNGGAHNEQFF

v_gene: TRBV5-1
j_gene: TRBJ1-1
len: 12
abundance: once
d_gene: .
CDR3nt: TGCGCCAGCAGAATTACAGGGACTGAAGCTTTCTTT
CDR3aa: CASRITGTEAFF

v_gene: TRBV2
j_gene: TRBJ1-5
len: 14
abundance: .
d_gene: .
CDR3nt: TGTGCCAGCAGTGAGACAGACTTCAATCAGCCCCAGCATTTT
CDR3aa: CASSETDFNQPQHF

v_gene: TRBV24-1
j_gene: TRBJ2-7
len: 12
abundance: .
d_gene: .
CDR3nt: TGTGCCACCAGTGATCCCCTCGACGAGCAGTACTTC
CDR3aa: CATSDPLDEQYF

v_gene: TRBV3-1/TRBV3-2
j_gene: TRBJ2-5
len: 15
abundance: large
d_gene: .
CDR3nt: TGTGCCAGCAGCCAAGATCTGCGCTCGCAAGAGACCCAGTACTTC
CDR3aa: CASSQDLRSQETQYF

v_gene: TRBV9
j_gene: TRBJ2-5
len: 15
abundance: .
d_gene: TRBD2
CDR3nt: TGTGCCAGCAGCGGACCCGGGACTACCTCAGGAACCCAGTACTTC
CDR3aa: CASSGPGTTSGTQYF

v_gene: TRBV19
j_gene: TRBJ2-7
len: 13
abundance: few
d_gene: .
CDR3nt: TGTGCCAGTAGTATATCTCTTTCCTACGAGCAGTACTTC
CDR3aa: CASSISLSYEQYF

v_gene: TRBV9
j_gene: TRBJ1-6
len: 14
abundance: .
d_gene: .
CDR3nt: TGTGCCAGCAGCGCAACGCGGGAGGATTCACCCCTCCACTTT
CDR3aa: CASSATREDSPLHF

v_gene: TRBV2
j_gene: TRBJ2-3
len: 15
abundance: .
d_gene: TRBD2
CDR3nt: TGTGCCAGCAGTCCGGGACTAGCGGGAGTTTTATCTGAGTATTTT
CDR3aa: CASSPGLAGVLSEYF

v_gene: TRBV30
j_gene: TRBJ1-3
len: 15
abundance: .
d_gene: .
CDR3nt: TGTGCCTGGAGCCCCCGGGGGGCCTCTGGAAACACCATATATTTT
CDR3aa: CAWSPRGASGNTIYF

v_gene: TRBV5-1
j_gene: TRBJ2-5
len: 16
abundance: .
d_gene: TRBD1
CDR3nt: TGCGCCAGCCAATACACCGTGGGGCAGGGGGCCGAGACCCAGTACTTC
CDR3aa: CASQYTVGQGAETQYF

v_gene: TRBV19
j_gene: TRBJ1-1
len: 15
abundance: .
d_gene: .
CDR3nt: TGTGCCAGTAGTATAGCGGGGGGGGAGAACACTGAAGCTTTCTTT
CDR3aa: CASSIAGGENTEAFF

v_gene: TRBV13
j_gene: TRBJ2-3
len: 14
abundance: .
d_gene: TRBD2
CDR3nt: TGTGCCAGCAGGGAGCGGGGGGCGAAGGATACGCAGTATTTT
CDR3aa: CASRERGAKDTQYF

v_gene: TRBV7-9
j_gene: TRBJ1-3
len: 14
abundance: .
d_gene: .
CDR3nt: TGTGCCAGCACAGGGGTGAGCTCTGGAAACACCATATATTTT
CDR3aa: CASTGVSSGNTIYF

v_gene: TRBV4-2
j_gene: TRBJ2-1
len: 16
abundance: .
d_gene: TRBD2
CDR3nt: TGTGCCAGCAGCCAAGATTGGTCCGGGGGGGCCAATGAGCAGTTCTTC
CDR3aa: CASSQDWSGGANEQFF

v_gene: TRBV28
j_gene: TRBJ2-6
len: 15
abundance: .
d_gene: .
CDR3nt: TGTGCCAGCATAGACAGCAACTCTGGGGCCAACGTCCTGACTTTC
CDR3aa: CASIDSNSGANVLTF

v_gene: TRBV7-3
j_gene: TRBJ2-1
len: 13
abundance: .
d_gene: TRBD1
CDR3nt: TGTGCCAGCAGCTTGGGACAGGGTTCTGAGCAGTTCTTC
CDR3aa: CASSLGQGSEQFF

v_gene: TRBV29-1
j_gene: TRBJ1-2
len: 14
abundance: .
d_gene: .
CDR3nt: TGCAGCGTAGGGCCAGAGACAGGATTATATGGCTACACCTTC
CDR3aa: CSVGPETGLYGYTF

v_gene: TRBV6-5
j_gene: TRBJ2-2
len: 15
abundance: .
d_gene: TRBD1
CDR3nt: TGTGCCAGCAGTATAGGACAGGGGGTAACGGGGGAGCTGTTTTTT
CDR3aa: CASSIGQGVTGELFF

v_gene: TRBV12-3/TRBV12-4
j_gene: TRBJ1-1
len: 12
abundance: .
d_gene: .
CDR3nt: TGTGCCAGCAGCCGTACCCGGAGGGGAGCTTTCTTT
CDR3aa: CASSRTRRGAFF